This T cell receptor beta chain stems from a study of cytomegalovirus exposure and HLA in healthy donors. Across the whole study: Counted in an early data release were tens of millions of unique TCRs from HLA-typed donors. Within the Caucasian-associated ancestry cluster were approximately 77% of the 398 genotyped donors. Study conclusions and caveats: Later, TCR association rates were found to vary by HLA locus, highest for DRB1 and lowest for HLA-C.

Comment on this clone: The target antigen is unknown.

This CDR3 spans 17 amino acids. Germline V gives CDR1 SGHNT, CDR2 YYREEE (reference sequence). Trimming took 2 bases from V and 0 from J; bases not matched to a gene: 3. The PCR had 60 Vbeta and 13 Jbeta primers. Methods used by the authors: Per a later analysis, the number of unique TCR beta chains was around 80 million, of which about 11 million were shared. Measured with immunoSEQ multiplex PCR; TCRdb has only the in-frame clones, and not every one. The D gene and trimming were derived from the DNA, and the V and J assignments and clone size from that table. Of about 130,000 clones listed, roughly three quarters are singletons.

This TCR derives from a man aged 25 to 40 in good health and CMV-seropositive. The sequenced material came from PBMCs. V and J are TRBV5-4 and TRBJ2-1, with 12 bases lining up with TRBD2. This chain's CDR3 is CASSFILAGGSYNEQFF. The CDR3 DNA follows: TGTGCCAGCAGCTTCATACTAGCGGGAGGCTCCTACAATGAGCAGTTCTTC.